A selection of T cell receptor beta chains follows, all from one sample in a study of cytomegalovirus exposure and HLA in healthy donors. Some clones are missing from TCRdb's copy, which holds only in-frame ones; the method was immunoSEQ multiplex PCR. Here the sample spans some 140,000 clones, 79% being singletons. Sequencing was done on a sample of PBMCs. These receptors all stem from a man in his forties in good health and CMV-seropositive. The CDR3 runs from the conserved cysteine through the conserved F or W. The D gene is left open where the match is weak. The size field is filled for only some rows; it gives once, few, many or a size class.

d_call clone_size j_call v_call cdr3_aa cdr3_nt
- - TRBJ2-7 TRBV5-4 CASSLRALGYYEQYF TGTGCCAGCAGCTTGCGTGCACTAGGATACTACGAGCAGTACTTC
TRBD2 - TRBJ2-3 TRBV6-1 CASSGLAGSRDTQYF TGTGCCAGCAGTGGACTAGCGGGATCACGAGATACGCAGTATTTT
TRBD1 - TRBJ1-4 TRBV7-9 CASSPITGVEEKLFF TGTGCCAGCAGCCCCATCACAGGGGTAGAGGAAAAACTGTTTTTT
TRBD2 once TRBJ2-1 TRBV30 CAWSEGTRGLGQFF TGTGCCTGGAGTGAGGGGACTAGGGGCCTCGGGCAGTTCTTC
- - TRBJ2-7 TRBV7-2 CASSPLDTRTYEQYF TGTGCCAGCAGCCCGTTGGACACTCGTACCTACGAGCAGTACTTC
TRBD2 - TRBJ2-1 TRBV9 CASGRAGDTSYNEQFF TGTGCCAGCGGAAGAGCGGGGGATACCTCCTACAATGAGCAGTTCTTC
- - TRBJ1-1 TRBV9 CASSEDIMNTEAFF TGTGCCAGCAGCGAGGACATTATGAACACTGAAGCTTTCTTT
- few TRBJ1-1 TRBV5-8 CASSLFTDNTEAFF TGTGCCAGCAGCTTGTTCACAGACAACACTGAAGCTTTCTTT
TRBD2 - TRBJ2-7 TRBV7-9 CASNLAGGGHEQYF TGTGCCAGCAACCTAGCGGGAGGAGGCCACGAGCAGTACTTC
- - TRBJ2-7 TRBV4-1 CASSQEAAGGSYEQYF TGCGCCAGCAGCCAAGAGGCAGCAGGGGGGTCCTACGAGCAGTACTTC
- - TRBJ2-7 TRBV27 CASSRGRGLSISPYEQYF TGTGCCAGCAGCCGCGGGCGCGGACTATCTATTTCCCCCTACGAGCAGTACTTC
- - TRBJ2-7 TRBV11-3 CASSLGHDEQYF TGTGCCAGCAGCTTGGGCCACGACGAGCAGTACTTC
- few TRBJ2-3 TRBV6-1 CASSETKWVGGTDTQYF TGTGCCAGCAGTGAAACTAAATGGGTTGGTGGCACAGATACGCAGTATTTT
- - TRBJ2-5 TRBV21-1 CASSKQLAKETQYF TGTGCCAGCAGCAAACAACTAGCCAAAGAGACCCAGTACTTC